This TCR beta chain was sequenced for a study of shared clonotypes between healthy human individuals. Per the study methods: In the immunoSEQ data, sequences were junction-only and lacked quality scores, so filtering differed. This table comes from immunoSEQ multiplex PCR, and its TCRdb copy is limited to in-frame clones, with some not included. That table furnishes V, J and clone size, whereas the DNA furnished D and trimming. The data contain about 2.4 million clones, around 94% of them singletons. There were no recent acute infections or vaccinations among the donors, who were healthy HIV-negative adults. A split of CD4+ cells into CD45RA+ naive and CD45RA-negative memory subsets was performed. Looked up from germline, CDR1 is ENHRY and CDR2 is SYGVKD. The CDR3 is 16 residues long. Trimming took 1 base from V and 2 from J, leaving 14 bases between them.

The source of this sequence is a man younger than 30 in good health. This chain uses TRBV10-3 with TRBJ1-1, with a weak D call TRBD1 (6 bases). The sample consisted of naive CD4+ T cells sorted from blood. This sample's subset: CD45RA+ positively selected. The CDR3 spells CAISELGVGANTEAFF. In nucleotides, the CDR3 is TGTGCCATCAGTGAGTTGGGGGTGGGGGCTAACACTGAAGCTTTCTTT.